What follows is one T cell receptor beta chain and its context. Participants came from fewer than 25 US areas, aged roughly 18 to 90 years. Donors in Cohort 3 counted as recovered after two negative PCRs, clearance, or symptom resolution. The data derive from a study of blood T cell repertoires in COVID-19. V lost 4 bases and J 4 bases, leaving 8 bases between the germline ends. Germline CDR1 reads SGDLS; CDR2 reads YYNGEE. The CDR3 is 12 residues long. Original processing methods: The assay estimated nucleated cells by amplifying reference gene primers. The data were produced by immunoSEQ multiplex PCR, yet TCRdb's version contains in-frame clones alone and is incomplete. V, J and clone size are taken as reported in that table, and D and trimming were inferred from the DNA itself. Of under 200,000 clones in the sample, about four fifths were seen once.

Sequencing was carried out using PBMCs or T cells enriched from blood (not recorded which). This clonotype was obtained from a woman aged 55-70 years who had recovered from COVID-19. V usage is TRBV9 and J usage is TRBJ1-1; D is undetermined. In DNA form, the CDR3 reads TGTGCCAGCAGCCTGATGAGCACTGAAGCTTTCTTT. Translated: CASSLMSTEAFF.